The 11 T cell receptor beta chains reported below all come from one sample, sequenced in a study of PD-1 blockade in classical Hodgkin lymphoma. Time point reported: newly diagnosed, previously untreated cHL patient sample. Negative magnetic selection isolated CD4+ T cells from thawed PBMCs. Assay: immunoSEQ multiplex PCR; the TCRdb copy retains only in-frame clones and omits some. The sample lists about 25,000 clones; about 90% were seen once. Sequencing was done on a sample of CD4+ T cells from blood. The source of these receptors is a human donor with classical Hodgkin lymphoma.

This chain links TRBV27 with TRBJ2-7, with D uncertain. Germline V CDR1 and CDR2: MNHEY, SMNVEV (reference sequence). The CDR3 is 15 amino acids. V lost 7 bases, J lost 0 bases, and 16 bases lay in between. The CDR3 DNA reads TGTGCCAGCAAAACAGACACCGCTAGCTCCTACGAGCAGTACTTC. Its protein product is CASKTDTASSYEQYF.

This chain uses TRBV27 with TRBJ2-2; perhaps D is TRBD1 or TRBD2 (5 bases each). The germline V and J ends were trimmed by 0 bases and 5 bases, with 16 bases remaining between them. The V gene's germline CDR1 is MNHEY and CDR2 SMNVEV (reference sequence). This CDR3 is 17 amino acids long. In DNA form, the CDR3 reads TGTGCCAGCAGTTTATCGCCGACGGGTTGGGGGACCGGGGAGCTGTTTTTT. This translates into CASSLSPTGWGTGELFF.

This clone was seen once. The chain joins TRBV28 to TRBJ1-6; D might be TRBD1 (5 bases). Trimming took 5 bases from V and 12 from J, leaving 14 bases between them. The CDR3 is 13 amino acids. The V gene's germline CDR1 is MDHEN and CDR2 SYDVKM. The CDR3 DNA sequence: TGTGCCAGCAGTGTTCCGGGACCAATACCCCTCCACTTT. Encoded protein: CASSVPGPIPLHF.

The CDR3 nucleotides read TGTGCCAGCAGCTTACTCTCACAGGCTTGGGGCGGGGAGCTGTTTTTT. This encodes CASSLLSQAWGGELFF. The chain has TRBV7-6 and TRBJ2-2, with D tentatively TRBD1 (5 bases). This CDR3 has 16 residues. The V gene lost 2 bases and the J gene lost 7 bases, with 17 bases spanning the gap. CDR1 SGHVS and CDR2 FNYEAQ come from the germline V gene.

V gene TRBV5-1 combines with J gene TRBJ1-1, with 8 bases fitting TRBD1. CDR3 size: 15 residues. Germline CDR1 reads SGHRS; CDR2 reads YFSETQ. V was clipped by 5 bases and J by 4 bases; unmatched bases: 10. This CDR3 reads CASSYTTGAGTEAFF. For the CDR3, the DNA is TGCGCCAGCAGTTATACGACAGGGGCGGGCACTGAAGCTTTCTTT.

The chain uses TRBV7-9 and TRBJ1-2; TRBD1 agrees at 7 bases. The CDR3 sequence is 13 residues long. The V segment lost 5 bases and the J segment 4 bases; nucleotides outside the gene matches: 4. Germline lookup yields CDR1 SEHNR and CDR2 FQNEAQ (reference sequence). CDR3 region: CASSPGGGYGYTF. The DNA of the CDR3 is TGTGCCAGCAGCCCAGGGGGGGGCTATGGCTACACCTTC.

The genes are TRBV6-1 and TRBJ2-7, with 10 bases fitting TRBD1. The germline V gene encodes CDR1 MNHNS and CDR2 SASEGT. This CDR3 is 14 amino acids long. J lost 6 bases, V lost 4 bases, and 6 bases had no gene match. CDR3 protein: CASSAGTGDFEQYF. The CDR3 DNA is TGTGCCAGCAGTGCCGGGACAGGGGATTTCGAGCAGTACTTC.

The CDR3 nucleotides are TGTGCCAGCAGCCCCACACTACAGGGGAAGAACACTGAAGCTTTCTTT. Its protein is CASSPTLQGKNTEAFF. The rearrangement links TRBV11-2 to TRBJ1-1; 7 positions agree with TRBD1. V dropped 5 bases and J dropped 1; count of bases not matched to a gene: 10. The germline V gene encodes CDR1 SGHAT and CDR2 FQNNGV. The CDR3 length is 16 residues. Full variable domain (rest looked up from reference TRBV11-2 and TRBJ1-1): EAGVAQSPRYKIIEKRQSVAFWCNPISGHATLYWYQQILGQGPKLLIQFQNNGVVDDSQLPKDRFSAERLKGVDSTLKIQPAKLEDSAVYLCASSPTLQGKNTEAFFGQGTRLTVV.

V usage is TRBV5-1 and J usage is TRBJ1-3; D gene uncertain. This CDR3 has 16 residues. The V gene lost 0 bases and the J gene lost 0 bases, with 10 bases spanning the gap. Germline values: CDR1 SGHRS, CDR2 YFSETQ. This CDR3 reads CASSLAGRNSGNTIYF. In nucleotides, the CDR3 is TGCGCCAGCAGCTTGGCCGGGAGGAACTCTGGAAACACCATATATTTT.

This CDR3 is CASRRAGEYGELFF. The CDR3 region has the DNA TGTGCTAGTCGGCGGGCAGGGGAGTACGGGGAGCTGTTTTTT. The V and J genes are TRBV12-5 and TRBJ2-2; weak D call: TRBD1 (6 bases). The CDR3 extends over 14 amino acids. Germline V gene lookup returns CDR1 LGHNT and CDR2 FRNRAP. Trimming removed 8 bases from V and 7 bases from J, with 17 bases in between.

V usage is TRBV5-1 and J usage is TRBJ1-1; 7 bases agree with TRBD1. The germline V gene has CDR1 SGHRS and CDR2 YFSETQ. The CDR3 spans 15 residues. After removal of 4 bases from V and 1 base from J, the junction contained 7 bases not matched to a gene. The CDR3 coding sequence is TGCGCCAGCAGCACCCCACAGGGGACGAACACTGAAGCTTTCTTT. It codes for CASSTPQGTNTEAFF.